Listed here are 25 T cell receptor beta chains from one sample, sequenced in a study of shared clonotypes between healthy human individuals (dated by TCRdb to 2018 to 2020). CD8 naive samples were CD45RO-negative cells positively selected for CCR7, giving a CD45RA+CCR7+ population that excluded TemRA cells. Receptor libraries were prepared by the immunoSEQ multiplex PCR assay. This is the immuneACCESS table as TCRdb keeps it, with only in-frame sequences that have V and J called. A part of the clones is gone; compared with another copy, unresolved V genes explain less than half, and the rest is unexplained. The sample table shows around 2,100,000 clones, and approximately 95% are seen once. Of the sample, 1% to 1.5% falls within the top ten clones. Sequencing input: naive CD8+ T cells sorted from blood. The sample's cell subset or site label, in plain terms: CD45RA+CCR7+. The receptors were sampled from a man aged 18 to 29 in good health.

The chain joins TRBV11-2 to TRBJ2-7, with a weak D call TRBD1 (6 bases). The CDR3 length is 15 residues. CDR1 is SGHAT, CDR2 FQNNGV, per germline. V lost 3 bases and J lost 1, with 13 bases in between. CDR3: CASSFYRDASYEQYF. In DNA form, the CDR3 reads TGTGCCAGCAGCTTTTACAGGGATGCATCCTACGAGCAGTACTTC.

This chain links TRBV27 with TRBJ2-5; D remains unclear. Trimming stripped 5 bases from V and 8 bases from J, with 15 bases between. The CDR3 has 13 residues. Looked up from germline, CDR1 is MNHEY and CDR2 is SMNVEV (reference sequence). The CDR3 coding sequence is TGTGCCAGCAGTCATTCGACGGGTGCCACCCAGTACTTC. Translation gives CASSHSTGATQYF.

This rearrangement joins TRBV6-1 to TRBJ1-1; unclear D gene. Trimming shortened V by 3 bases and J by 1 base, and 15 bases separated the two germline ends. The CDR3 sequence is 16 residues long. CDR1 and CDR2 (germline): MNHNS, SASEGT. CDR3 sequence: CASSEDKGFGNTEAFF. CDR3 nucleotide sequence: TGTGCCAGCAGTGAGGATAAGGGCTTTGGGAACACTGAAGCTTTCTTT.

The chain combines TRBV11-3 with TRBJ2-1; 10 nucleotides line up with TRBD2. Germline lookup yields CDR1 SGHNT and CDR2 YENEEA. This CDR3 has 15 amino acids. V shed 2 bases and J 8 bases; nucleotides not matched to a gene: 6. CDR3 bases: TGTGCCAGCAGCTTATCCCTAGCGGGGGTGGATGAGCAGTTCTTC. Translation: CASSLSLAGVDEQFF. Combining the CDR3 with reference TRBV11-3 and TRBJ2-1 gives the whole variable domain EAGVVQSPRYKIIEKKQPVAFWCNPISGHNTLYWYLQNLGQGPELLIRYENEEAVDDSQLPKDRFSAERLKGVDSTLKIQPAELGDSAVYLCASSLSLAGVDEQFFGPGTRLTVL.

The chain is built from TRBV7-8 and TRBJ2-1; tentatively, D is TRBD2 (5 bases). V shed 3 bases and J shed 9 bases, with 15 bases lying between them. CDR1 SGHVS and CDR2 FQNEAQ come from the germline V gene. The CDR3 covers 14 residues. The CDR3 reads CASSFPRDFGEQFF. As DNA, the CDR3 is TGTGCCAGCAGCTTTCCCCGGGATTTTGGTGAGCAGTTCTTC.

The chain links TRBV4-3 to TRBJ2-1; D may be TRBD2 (7 bases). This CDR3 is 14 amino acids long. Germline CDR1 LGHNA, CDR2 YSLEER. Trimming stripped 1 base from V and 9 bases from J, with 13 bases between. The CDR3 is CASSQGTRGSEQFF. The CDR3 nucleotides read TGCGCCAGCAGCCAAGGGACTAGGGGGAGTGAGCAGTTCTTC.

V and J are TRBV13 and TRBJ2-3; TRBD2 matches 8 bases. V trimming: 5 bases; J trimming: 6 bases; junction bases outside the gene matches: 13. Germline CDR1 is PRHDT and CDR2 is FYEKMQ (reference sequence). This CDR3 has 16 residues. The chain's CDR3 is CASSKTTSGLPDTQYF. The CDR3 bases are TGTGCCAGCAGCAAAACCACTAGCGGATTACCCGATACGCAGTATTTT.

The V gene is TRBV6-5, the J gene TRBJ2-2, with 11 bases identical to TRBD1. There are 13 residues in the CDR3. Looked up from germline, CDR1 is MNHEY and CDR2 is SVGAGI. Trimming at V came to 10 bases and at J to 13 bases, leaving 11 bases not matched to a gene. Here the CDR3 reads CATGDRGDRGLFF. The DNA of the CDR3 is TGTGCCACGGGGGACAGGGGGGATCGAGGGCTGTTTTTT.

This chain joins TRBV19 and TRBJ1-1; possibly TRBD1 for D (5 bases). Germline lookup yields CDR1 LNHDA and CDR2 SQIVND (reference sequence). V lost 3 bases and J lost 4, with 6 bases in between. CDR3 length equals 12 residues. The CDR3 region has the DNA TGTGCCAGTAGTATCAGGGCCACTGAAGCTTTCTTT. Translation: CASSIRATEAFF. The full variable domain, its missing parts supplied by reference TRBV19 and TRBJ1-1, is DGGITQSPKYLFRKEGQNVTLSCEQNLNHDAMYWYRQDPGQGLRLIYYSQIVNDFQKGDIAEGYSVSREKKESFPLTVTSAQKNPTAFYLCASSIRATEAFFGQGTRLTVV.

V and J are TRBV5-4 and TRBJ2-2; 8 bases are a match to TRBD1. The germline gives CDR1 SGHNT, CDR2 YYREEE (reference sequence). This CDR3 is 15 amino acids long. The V gene end was trimmed by 4 bases and the J gene end by 4 bases; junction bases not matched to a gene: 6. DNA for the CDR3: TGTGCCAGCAGCGTGGACAGGGCAGGCACCGGGGAGCTGTTTTTT. Residues: CASSVDRAGTGELFF.

The genes are TRBV29-1 and TRBJ2-1; 13 positions agree with TRBD2. V lost 5 bases and J lost 3; bases outside the gene matches: 7. CDR3 size: 16 residues. Looked up from germline, CDR1 is SQVTM and CDR2 is ANQGSEA. CDR3 DNA: TGCAGCGTTCGGGGGACTAGCGGGAATTACTACAATGAGCAGTTCTTC. It codes for CSVRGTSGNYYNEQFF.

This chain uses TRBV19 with TRBJ1-3; D is possibly TRBD1 (6 bases). CDR1 and CDR2 (germline): LNHDA, SQIVND (reference sequence). The CDR3 sequence is 15 residues long. V was clipped by 7 bases and J by 0 bases, with 13 bases between them. CDR3 nucleotides: TGTGCCAGTACCCTAGGGGGGAACTCTGGAAACACCATATATTTT. Its protein product is CASTLGGNSGNTIYF. Combining the CDR3 with reference TRBV19 and TRBJ1-3 gives the whole variable domain DGGITQSPKYLFRKEGQNVTLSCEQNLNHDAMYWYRQDPGQGLRLIYYSQIVNDFQKGDIAEGYSVSREKKESFPLTVTSAQKNPTAFYLCASTLGGNSGNTIYFGEGSWLTVV.

As DNA, the CDR3 is TGCGCCAGCAGCCAGGACAGGGATCTAGGTCTGGATACGCAGTATTTT. Protein sequence: CASSQDRDLGLDTQYF. The chain employs TRBV4-3 and TRBJ2-3, with 8 bases identical to TRBD1. The CDR3 consists of 16 residues. Germline loops: CDR1 LGHNA, CDR2 YSLEER. With V trimmed by 3 bases and J by 6 bases, 11 bases remained unmatched.

This clone was detected only once. The chain links TRBV13 to TRBJ2-7; the match to TRBD2 covers 7 bases. This CDR3 contains 13 residues. CDR1 and CDR2 (germline): PRHDT, FYEKMQ (reference sequence). The V and J ends lost 5 bases and 4 bases, in that order; junction bases with no gene match: 5. This chain's CDR3 is CASSHQLAYEQYF. CDR3 nucleotides: TGTGCCAGCAGCCACCAACTAGCGTACGAGCAGTACTTC.

The chain has TRBV4-3 and TRBJ2-5; 7 bases line up with TRBD1. The CDR3 has 15 residues. V lost 1 base and J lost 3; bases outside the gene matches: 5. Germline CDR1 reads LGHNA; CDR2 reads YSLEER. The CDR3 sequence is CASSQGTGTEETQYF. CDR3 bases: TGCGCCAGCAGCCAAGGAACCGGGACAGAAGAGACCCAGTACTTC.

The chain recombines TRBV29-1 with TRBJ2-1; 10 positions match TRBD1. Trimming at V came to 1 base and at J to 10 bases, leaving 19 bases not matched to a gene. The germline V gene has CDR1 SQVTM and CDR2 ANQGSEA. This CDR3 contains 18 residues. DNA of the CDR3: TGCAGCGTTGAAGGTGGGACAGGGGATTTTGGGTGGAACAGGGAGCAGTTCTTC. Its protein is CSVEGGTGDFGWNREQFF.

This sequence joins TRBV19 and TRBJ1-6; 8 bases line up with TRBD1. From germline, CDR1 is LNHDA and CDR2 SQIVND (reference sequence). After removal of 5 bases from V and 0 bases from J, the junction contained 3 bases not matched to a gene. The CDR3 is 16 residues long. CDR3 in DNA: TGTGCCAGTAGTGACAGGGGCGGCTCCTATAATTCACCCCTCCACTTT. Amino acid sequence: CASSDRGGSYNSPLHF.

The chain is built from TRBV9 and TRBJ2-3; 9 bases line up with TRBD2. In germline, CDR1 is SGDLS, CDR2 YYNGEE. V was pared by 0 bases and J by 6 bases, with 5 bases of the junction left unmatched. The CDR3 length is 15 residues. The CDR3 DNA reads as TGTGCCAGCAGCGTAGCAACTAGCGGGCCCGATACGCAGTATTTT. It encodes CASSVATSGPDTQYF.

The chain combines TRBV11-2 with TRBJ2-7; D is undetermined. CDR3 length equals 13 residues. Germline V gives CDR1 SGHAT, CDR2 FQNNGV. Trimming cost V 3 bases and J 3 bases, with 9 bases left between them. The CDR3 nucleotides read TGTGCCAGCAGCTTCGGGTCGATCTACGAGCAGTACTTC. It is translated as CASSFGSIYEQYF.

This clone showed up just a few times. The chain is built from TRBV4-1 and TRBJ1-1, with D uncertain. The length of the CDR3 is 13 residues. Germline loops: CDR1 MGHRA, CDR2 YSYEKL. The V and J ends lost 7 bases and 0 bases respectively, with 9 bases between them. The CDR3 loop reads CASKPPMNTEAFF. The CDR3 coding sequence is TGCGCCAGCAAACCGCCGATGAACACTGAAGCTTTCTTT.

The chain combines TRBV19 with TRBJ1-2, with D possibly matching TRBD1 (5 bases). Germline CDR1 and CDR2: LNHDA and SQIVND (reference sequence). The V end lost 0 bases, the J end lost 3 bases, and 11 bases lay between the germline ends. The CDR3 is 15 amino acids. CDR3 loop: CASSIDGGQDYGYTF. In DNA form, the CDR3 reads TGTGCCAGTAGTATAGATGGAGGACAAGACTATGGCTACACCTTC.

The genes are TRBV5-6 and TRBJ1-4; TRBD1 is a possible D gene (5 bases). CDR3 size: 18 residues. Germline V gene lookup returns CDR1 SGHDT and CDR2 YYEEEE. The V end was cut by 4 bases, the J end by 0 bases, with 19 bases between. CDR3 in amino acids: CASSDGAEIGATNEKLFF. The CDR3 nucleotides are TGTGCCAGCAGCGACGGGGCAGAAATCGGTGCAACTAATGAAAAACTGTTTTTT.

The V gene is TRBV19, the J gene TRBJ2-3; 8 bases match TRBD2. The CDR3 runs to 16 residues. V lost 3 bases, J lost 5 bases, and 10 bases stayed unmatched. From germline, CDR1 is LNHDA and CDR2 SQIVND (reference sequence). The CDR3 region has the DNA TGTGCCAGTAGTATGATACGGGAGGGCCTTGGAGATACGCAGTATTTT. Protein product: CASSMIREGLGDTQYF.

The chain recombines TRBV5-6 with TRBJ2-7; D may be TRBD1 or TRBD2 (5 bases each). V lost 2 bases and J lost 2, with 14 bases in between. The CDR3 loop spans 15 amino acids. Germline CDR1 reads SGHDT; CDR2 reads YYEEEE. DNA for the CDR3: TGTGCCAGCAGCTTATGGACACACGGGGCCTACGAGCAGTACTTC. As protein: CASSLWTHGAYEQYF.

This clone appeared a single time. The chain joins TRBV27 to TRBJ2-3; no definite D call. The V and J ends lost 3 bases and 4 bases respectively, with 14 bases between them. The germline gives CDR1 MNHEY, CDR2 SMNVEV (reference sequence). The length of the CDR3 is 15 residues. The CDR3 DNA sequence: TGTGCCAGCAGTTTCGGCTTTGGACGGGCAGATACGCAGTATTTT. Amino acids: CASSFGFGRADTQYF.